This T cell receptor beta chain was identified during a study of shared clonotypes between healthy human individuals. The germline V gene has CDR1 LNHDA and CDR2 SQIVND (reference sequence). V lost 1 base to trimming and J lost 0 bases, with 6 bases between them. CDR3 length: 15 amino acids. Here immunoSEQ multiplex PCR was the method, and the copy in TCRdb shows in-frame clones only, minus some. Of about 600,000 clones listed, around 80% are singletons. The clonotype comes from a woman aged 40 to 55 in good health. Some clones in this sample may be carry-over from other donors' samples. The sample was PBMCs. The chain combines TRBV19 with TRBJ2-2; D remains ambiguous. The CDR3 bases are TGTGCCAGTAGTATAGCCGGAACGAACACCGGGGAGCTGTTTTTT. Its protein product is CASSIAGTNTGELFF.